Sequencing of this T cell receptor (beta chain) was carried out in a study of cytomegalovirus exposure and HLA in healthy donors. General study results and limits: Later analysis revealed greater clonal expansion in HLA-associated TCR beta chains than in equally common others. Analyzed later, most CMV-associated TCR beta chains appeared HLA-restricted. Rarity held for most TCR sequences, but there were some public TCRs that occurred in many donors. The study had only CMV serostatus as immune exposure information.

This clone was recorded a few times. No antigen is known for it. Looked up from germline, CDR1 is SGHAT and CDR2 is FQNNGV. The CDR3 loop spans 16 amino acids. Trimming removed 0 bases at V and 3 bases at J, with 14 bases between. PCR used 60 Vbeta primers and 13 Jbeta primers. Clones were sequenced by immunoSEQ multiplex PCR, and TCRdb holds only the in-frame ones, with some missing. The sample lists some 120,000 clones, around 84% seen once, with about 1.8% in the top ten. The TCR originated in a man younger than 30 in good health and CMV-seronegative. This chain joins TRBV11-2 and TRBJ1-1; D might be TRBD1 (6 bases). The sequenced material came from PBMCs. The CDR3 loop reads CASSLDRDTLYTEAFF. The CDR3 DNA reads TGTGCCAGCAGCTTAGATAGGGACACACTCTACACTGAAGCTTTCTTT.